This TCR beta chain was recorded in a study of regulatory T cells in long-lasting Graves disease. On the study more broadly: The definition of persistent Graves' disease was over 5 years of antithyroid drugs with positive TSH receptor antibodies.

This clonotype was recorded many times. Its antigen is as yet unknown. Construction of TCR beta libraries relied on iRepertoire HTBI primers and on Arm-PCR targeting CDR3 regions. Authors' processing steps: Detected in the samples were over 60 TRBV and over twelve TRBJ segments. TCRdb analysed the multiplex PCR reads with MiXCR anew, one entry per CDR3 protein. These V and J calls rely on TCRdb rather than the paper's analysis. The sample yields 310,000 or so distinct CDR3 sequences, around a fifth seen once. The time point is: persistent/refractory GD, antithyroid drugs over 5 years with positive TRAb. Generation of the TCR library employed RNA extracted from PBMCs. Study results and caveats: Whereas 966 public clonotypes were shared by new patients, persistent patients shared more, at some 2,500.

This specimen consisted of peripheral blood mononuclear cells (PBMCs), obtained when the disease was refractory, from a patient treated with antithyroid drugs. This receptor was obtained from a female donor with Graves disease.

In nucleotides, the CDR3 is TGTGCCAGCAGTTTACAGTTACGCGGGGAAAAACTGTTTTTT. The encoded protein is CASSLQLRGEKLFF. This sequence joins TRBV12-3 or TRBV12-4 and TRBJ1-4; D not certain. CDR3 length: 14 amino acids. The ends were cut back, 2 bases at V and 8 bases at J, with 12 bases in the middle.